This T cell receptor (beta chain) was sequenced for a study of beta chain features in type 1 diabetes (dated by TCRdb to the late 2010s). Turning to the overall study: Mean age, gender distribution, total cell number and subset yield did not differ between patients and healthy donors. Naive and central memory subsets were obtained from all 30 or so donors, but regulatory and stem cell-like memory subsets were isolated from only 8 patients and roughly eight healthy donors. Across all samples, some 99 million sorted cells were examined, and cell number per subset correlated strongly with RNA yield. The study compared the TCRB repertoires of sorted circulating CD4+ T cell subsets in recently diagnosed type 1 diabetes patients with those in matched healthy donors. What the study reported, not specific to this receptor: Type 1 diabetes patients showed a moderate but significant shortening of TCRB CDR3 length in all four CD4+ subsets. Naive, central memory and regulatory TCRB repertoires appeared to be more alike among patients than among healthy donors. Because small numbers of individuals were included in the HLA sub-analyses, any influence of HLA type on TCRB rearrangement was left unresolved. PCR may preferentially amplify shorter templates, but because patient and control samples were amplified and corrected together, any resulting skew would affect both groups equally. Sequencing cDNA rather than genomic DNA could over-represent highly expressing activated cells, although activation and CD3 levels did not differ between groups. Fewer insertions and more nucleotide deletions at VDJ recombination sites were observed in patients with type 1 diabetes, implying thymic rearrangement abnormalities.

From cysteine to phenylalanine, the CDR3 is 13 amino acids long. Only the CDR3 part of the read is kept: 39 bases, read in frame from the first base. CDR1 and CDR2, per the germline V gene (reference sequence), are GTSNPN and SVGIG. Here V drops 3 bases and J drops 5 bases, and the junction holds 5 bases not matched to any gene. The High Capacity cDNA Reverse Transcription Kit was used to reverse transcribe all of the isolated RNA, meaning that expressed TCRB transcripts were what got sequenced. Deep immunoSEQ sequencing was performed on naive, central memory and regulatory T cell samples, with an average of about 3.6 million total reads per sample. Sorted cells were lysed in RLT buffer and RNA was extracted with DNase-treated RNeasy Micro or Mini kits, depending on cell number. To prevent cross-contamination, each cell subset was processed individually, whereas patient and healthy donor samples were processed jointly. TCRB sequences were amplified from cDNA with the immunoSEQ multiplex PCR, producing 87-bp fragments spanning the CDR3 region. Sequencing of the amplicons was done on the Illumina HiSeq platform. Per the authors' processing: Synthetic template baselines were used to correct PCR bias computationally, reads within Hamming distance 2 were collapsed, and singletons that could not be merged were discarded. By aligning reads against IMGT, V, D and J genes, CDR3 length, and insertions or deletions at six rearrangement sites were assigned. Within each subset, clonotype counts were normalized to sorted cell number, after which true diversity and Gini coefficients were computed with the tcR R package. Repertoire sharing was quantified using the overlap coefficient calculated on TCRB nucleotide sequences. Drawn from immuneACCESS, this table holds only the in-frame rearrangements with V and J called that TCRdb kept. Clones are partly lost; checked studies trace under half to an unresolved V gene and leave the rest unexplained. D and trimming come from the DNA, and the V and J calls and clone size come from that table. The sample data list around 300,000 clones, and 8% of these were observed just once. The top ten clones comprise 1% of the sample.

This clone turned up a few times. Its recognized antigen is unknown. Per-nucleotide qualities are absent, and no much larger clonotype sits a single base away. This same CDR3 is encoded by further DNA sequences in the sample. From each donor, a single peripheral blood sample of approximately 110 mL on average was drawn into heparinised tubes. A BD FACSAria II and a panel including CD45RO, CCR7, CD25, CD127, CD95 and CD27 were used to sort naive, central memory, regulatory and stem cell-like memory CD4+ T cells. All sorted populations exceeded 95% purity. PBMCs were isolated immediately by Lymphoprep density gradient centrifugation and stained directly without culture. So that batch effects would be minimized, each experiment stained and sorted samples in pairs, pairing one healthy donor with one patient.

The sequenced sample consisted of central memory CD4+ T cells from blood. The origin of this receptor is a woman younger than 35 in good health. The chain is assembled from TRBV30 and TRBJ2-5; 8 of the junction bases match TRBD2. CDR3 protein: CAWSRTSRETQYF. The nucleotide sequence reads as follows: TGTGCCTGGAGCAGGACTAGCAGGGAGACCCAGTACTTC.